These 14 T cell receptor beta chains were all obtained from the same sample, sequenced in a study of shared clonotypes between healthy human individuals. Method: immunoSEQ multiplex PCR; TCRdb's copy keeps in-frame clones and lacks some. The table lists millions of clones, 85% to 95% of them singletons, with about 1.5% in the top ten. It was CD45RO-negative cells, positively selected for CCR7, that made up naive CD8 cells, with terminally differentiated effector memory CD45RA+ cells excluded. The sequenced material came from naive CD8+ T cells from PBMCs. The origin of the receptors is a man in his late teens or twenties in good health. Some clones in this sample may be carry-over from other donors' samples.

A word on this clone: The same CDR3 arises from other DNA sequences in this sample as well. The genes are TRBV9 and TRBJ2-7; 8 bases fit TRBD2. Germline CDR1 reads SGDLS; CDR2 reads YYNGEE. CDR3 size: 15 residues. The V and J ends lost 4 bases and 0 bases, in that order; junction bases with no gene match: 6. The CDR3 coding sequence is TGTGCCAGCAGCCCCGGACTAGCCGCCTCCTACGAGCAGTACTTC. Its protein is CASSPGLAASYEQYF.

This clone came up once. V usage is TRBV10-3 and J usage is TRBJ1-5; D ambiguous. The germline CDR1 and CDR2 sequences are ENHRY and SYGVKD. The CDR3 length is 17 residues. V dropped 0 bases and J dropped 0 bases, with 12 bases sitting between them. The CDR3 nucleotides read TGTGCCATCAGTGAGTCGGGGATCTACAGTAGCAATCAGCCCCAGCATTTT. Translation: CAISESGIYSSNQPQHF.

V gene TRBV4-1 combines with J gene TRBJ2-7; 8 bases agree with TRBD2. The germline gives CDR1 MGHRA, CDR2 YSYEKL. This CDR3 spans 16 amino acids. V lost 2 bases and J lost 1; bases outside the gene matches: 7. The CDR3 here is CASSQRPGLGSYEQYF. For the CDR3, the DNA is TGCGCCAGCAGCCAACGTCCGGGACTAGGATCCTACGAGCAGTACTTC.

As regards this clone: The sample carries other DNA sequences with the same CDR3. V gene TRBV5-1 combines with J gene TRBJ2-7; D is perhaps TRBD1 (6 bases). Trimming removed 0 bases at V and 1 base at J, with 8 bases between. CDR1 and CDR2 (germline): SGHRS, YFSETQ. The CDR3 is 14 residues long. In DNA form, the CDR3 reads TGCGCCAGCAGCTTGGACAGGGATTCCTACGAGCAGTACTTC. This gives the protein CASSLDRDSYEQYF.

This clone has only a few counts. Distinct nucleotide sequences in the sample also encode this CDR3. V gene TRBV7-9 combines with J gene TRBJ1-5; D is possibly TRBD1 (6 bases). The CDR3 loop spans 13 amino acids. Germline values: CDR1 SEHNR, CDR2 FQNEAQ (reference sequence). V gave up 5 bases and J gave up 4 bases, with 9 bases separating them. CDR3 nucleotides: TGTGCCAGCAGCCGAGGGGGAAATCAGCCCCAGCATTTT. This sequence encodes CASSRGGNQPQHF.

The J gene is TRBJ2-1, the V gene TRBV7-9, with 10 bases matching TRBD2. Per the germline V gene, CDR1 is SEHNR and CDR2 is FQNEAQ (reference sequence). This CDR3 is 16 amino acids long. With 5 bases clipped from V and 6 bases from J, the junction kept 10 bases outside the gene matches. CDR3 protein: CASSVKSGRALNEQFF. CDR3 DNA sequence: TGTGCCAGCAGCGTAAAAAGCGGGAGGGCCCTCAATGAGCAGTTCTTC.

V usage is TRBV6-6 and J usage is TRBJ1-2; TRBD1 might be the D (5 bases). V was cut by 2 bases and J by 5 bases, with 15 bases left in between. The germline gives CDR1 MNHNY, CDR2 SVGAGI (reference sequence). CDR3 length equals 15 residues. The CDR3 reads CASSYRQSPFYGYTF. The CDR3 nucleotides are TGTGCCAGCAGTTACCGACAGAGCCCGTTTTATGGCTACACCTTC.

The genes are TRBV5-6 and TRBJ2-1, with no clear D. V was pared by 4 bases and J by 6 bases, with 14 bases between. Germline CDR1 and CDR2: SGHDT and YYEEEE. The CDR3 consists of 14 residues. The CDR3 DNA sequence: TGTGCCAGCAGCGGGGAATCGGTGTTCAATGAGCAGTTCTTC. Translated: CASSGESVFNEQFF. The whole variable domain, remainder taken from reference TRBV5-6 and TRBJ2-1, is DAGVTQSPTHLIKTRGQQVTLRCSPKSGHDTVSWYQQALGQGPQFIFQYYEEEERQRGNFPDRFSGHQFPNYSSELNVNALLLGDSALYLCASSGESVFNEQFFGPGTRLTVL.

The genes are TRBV4-1 and TRBJ2-7; unclear D gene. With 0 bases removed from V and 7 bases from J, the gap between germline ends came to 7 bases. Germline assignment: CDR1 MGHRA and CDR2 YSYEKL. CDR3 length equals 12 residues. The CDR3 DNA reads TGCGCCAGCAGCCAAGAGGGCAAGGAGCAGTACTTC. Its translation is CASSQEGKEQYF.

The V gene is TRBV9, the J gene TRBJ2-7; D is perhaps TRBD1 (6 bases). Trimming cost V 3 bases and J 3 bases, with 16 bases left between them. Germline-derived CDR1 and CDR2 are SGDLS and YYNGEE. The CDR3 totals 15 residues. CDR3 protein: CASSEGVSGDYEQYF. In DNA, the CDR3 is TGTGCCAGCAGCGAGGGGGTGAGTGGTGACTACGAGCAGTACTTC.

This clone occurred once. The chain links TRBV7-9 to TRBJ2-2, with a tentative D call TRBD1 (6 bases). The ends were cut back, 5 bases at V and 6 bases at J, with 13 bases in the middle. This CDR3 comprises 14 residues. The germline V gene encodes CDR1 SEHNR and CDR2 FQNEAQ (reference sequence). CDR3 sequence reads: CASSGQMPAGELFF. CDR3 in DNA: TGTGCCAGCAGCGGACAGATGCCCGCCGGGGAGCTGTTTTTT.

V is TRBV11-2 and J is TRBJ2-1; 10 nucleotides line up with TRBD1. CDR1 SGHAT and CDR2 FQNNGV come from the germline V gene. The CDR3 totals 17 residues. V lost 5 bases to trimming and J lost 6 bases; unmatched junction nucleotides: 13. Here the CDR3 reads CASSLIWTGGVGNEQFF. CDR3 nucleotide sequence: TGTGCCAGCAGCCTCATATGGACAGGGGGAGTGGGCAATGAGCAGTTCTTC. The complete variable domain, with remaining parts taken from reference TRBV11-2 and TRBJ2-1, reads EAGVAQSPRYKIIEKRQSVAFWCNPISGHATLYWYQQILGQGPKLLIQFQNNGVVDDSQLPKDRFSAERLKGVDSTLKIQPAKLEDSAVYLCASSLIWTGGVGNEQFFGPGTRLTVL.

CDR3 sequence: CASSYTTGQGSYEQYF. CDR3 sequence (DNA): TGTGCCAGCAGTTATACGACCGGACAGGGCTCCTACGAGCAGTACTTC. The V gene is TRBV6-5, the J gene TRBJ2-7; TRBD1 agrees at 8 bases. V shed 3 bases and J 0 bases; nucleotides not matched to a gene: 7. Germline lookup yields CDR1 MNHEY and CDR2 SVGAGI. The CDR3 is 16 residues long.

The genes are TRBV5-8 and TRBJ1-5; 7 bases line up with TRBD1. With 1 base clipped from V and 1 base from J, the junction kept 5 bases outside the gene matches. The CDR3 length is 16 residues. CDR1 and CDR2 (germline): SGHTS, YDEGEE. The CDR3 spells CASSLPDRVSNQPQHF. The CDR3 bases are TGTGCCAGCAGCTTGCCCGACAGGGTGAGCAATCAGCCCCAGCATTTT.